The next 18 T cell receptor beta chains were all read from a single sample in a study of T cells in Graves' hyperthyroidism and ophthalmopathy. What was amplified from RNA transcripts were TCR beta CDR3 regions. First-round RT-PCR of the TCR CDR3 relied on the HTBI primer set. TCRdb recomputed calls from the multiplex PCR reads with MiXCR, one row per CDR3 protein. This sample carries roughly 710,000 distinct CDR3 sequences, 35% of them seen once, and the ten largest clones take around 29%. The sample was blood. Source of these receptors: a middle-aged woman with Graves' hyperthyroidism.

This clonotype was seen repeatedly, ten times or more. The rearrangement joins TRBV24-1 to TRBJ1-1; D is unresolved. Trimming shortened V by 6 bases and J by 1 base, and 23 bases separated the two germline ends. CDR1 is KGHDR, CDR2 SFDVKD, per germline. The CDR3 length is 18 residues. Here the CDR3 DNA reads TGTGCCACCAGTCCTTCCCGGCCGGCGACCATCTCGAACACTGAAGCTTTCTTT. Amino acids: CATSPSRPATISNTEAFF.

The table lists this clonotype with many counts. The chain joins TRBV2 to TRBJ1-3; tentative D call: TRBD1 (6 bases). This CDR3 region has 13 residues. Germline CDR1 SNHLY, CDR2 FYNNEI. The V gene lost 8 bases and the J gene lost 0 bases, with 8 bases spanning the gap. DNA for the CDR3: TGTGCCAGCTCAGGGGACTCTGGAAACACCATATATTTT. Protein sequence: CASSGDSGNTIYF.

This sequence joins TRBV4-3 and TRBJ1-2; the D gene is possibly TRBD1 (5 bases). The CDR3 loop spans 15 amino acids. Trimming pared 0 bases from V and 6 bases from J, leaving 14 bases between. Germline CDR1 is LGHNA and CDR2 is YSLEER. The CDR3 nucleotides read TGCGCCAGCAGCCAAGATCTTGGGGGGATGGATGGCTACACCTTC. Translation: CASSQDLGGMDGYTF.

This clonotype was seen only a few times. This chain connects TRBV4-3 to TRBJ1-1; D unclear. V shed 1 base and J shed 10 bases, with 13 bases lying between them. This CDR3 comprises 13 residues. CDR1 LGHNA and CDR2 YSLEER come from the germline V gene. The CDR3 DNA follows: TGCGCCAGCAGCCAAGGCAGAGGGATTGGAGCTTTCTTT. Protein sequence: CASSQGRGIGAFF.

This clonotype came up once. A much larger clonotype is one base distant, so this may be a read error. V usage is TRBV20-1 and J usage is TRBJ1-2, with D perhaps matching TRBD1 (5 bases). Per the germline V gene, CDR1 is DFQATT and CDR2 is SNEGSKA (reference sequence). This CDR3 is built from 12 residues. In DNA, the CDR3 is TGCAGTGCTAGACGGGGCAACTATGGCCACACCTTC. Residues: CSARRGNYGHTF.

This clonotype was counted ten times or more. The chain uses TRBV7-6 and TRBJ2-7, with D maybe TRBD1 (7 bases). The germline V gene has CDR1 SGHVS and CDR2 FNYEAQ. The CDR3 extends over 14 amino acids. Trimming left V 10 bases short and J 5 bases short, with 21 bases between. The CDR3 DNA reads as TGTGCCACCCAACTGCAGGGGGGTAGCGACGAGCAGTACTTC. This sequence encodes CATQLQGGSDEQYF.

At least ten counts were recorded for this clonotype. The CDR3 here is CASSPAHYGYTF. In DNA, the CDR3 is TGTGCCAGCAGTCCCGCACATTATGGCTACACCTTC. This chain joins TRBV7-6 and TRBJ1-2; D remains unclear. This CDR3 spans 12 amino acids. Germline loops: CDR1 SGHVS, CDR2 FNYEAQ. Trimming removed 6 bases at V and 5 bases at J, with 10 bases between.

The V gene is TRBV20-1, the J gene TRBJ2-7; 10 positions match TRBD2. This CDR3 region has 14 residues. Germline-derived CDR1 and CDR2 are DFQATT and SNEGSKA (reference sequence). Unmatched junction bases numbered 9, after V lost 1 base and J lost 9 bases. The CDR3 protein is CSARANSGRDTQYF. The DNA for the CDR3 is TGCAGTGCTAGAGCCAACAGCGGGAGGGATACGCAGTACTTC.

J is TRBJ1-2 and V is TRBV10-3; D not resolved. V was trimmed by 4 bases and J by 6 bases, leaving 18 bases between them. This CDR3 has 15 amino acids. CDR1 is ENHRY, CDR2 SYGVKD, per germline. CDR3 coding DNA: TGTGCCATCAGTGTTCCCATGGAGGGAAAGGATGGCTACACCTTC. Its translation is CAISVPMEGKDGYTF.

The chain couples TRBV3-1 to TRBJ1-2; 7 nucleotides agree with TRBD1. The V segment lost 1 base and the J segment 8 bases; nucleotides outside the gene matches: 7. From germline, CDR1 is LGHDT and CDR2 YNNKEL (reference sequence). The CDR3 consists of 14 residues. The CDR3: CASSQVAGGFGYTF. The CDR3 region has the DNA TGTGCCAGCAGCCAAGTCGCAGGGGGTTTCGGCTACACCTTC.

Regarding this clonotype: With a much larger clone just one base away, this may be a read error. The conserved phenylalanine or tryptophan is not found at the CDR3 terminus, so this likely reflects a read error. The rearrangement links TRBV7-9 to TRBJ1-5; D unresolved. The CDR3 loop spans 14 amino acids. Per the germline V gene, CDR1 is SEHNR and CDR2 is FQNEAQ (reference sequence). The V end was cut by 5 bases, the J end by 3 bases, with 11 bases between. The CDR3 sequence is CASSPKGINQPQHL. The CDR3 DNA sequence: TGTGCCAGCAGCCCAAAAGGGATCAATCAGCCCCAGCATCTT.

This clonotype was observed a handful of times. Its ends do not fully match the called genes, so a read error is possible. The rearrangement uses TRBV12-3 or TRBV12-4 and TRBJ1-3; the D gene is possibly TRBD1 (6 bases). This CDR3 has 12 amino acids. In DNA, the CDR3 is TGTGCCAGCAGTATCAGGGGAAGCACCATATATTTT. This encodes CASSIRGSTIYF.

The chain is built from TRBV24-1 and TRBJ1-2, with a possible D match to TRBD1 (6 bases). This CDR3 spans 15 amino acids. V gave up 5 bases and J gave up 2 bases, with 14 bases separating them. CDR1 and CDR2 (germline): KGHDR, SFDVKD. The CDR3 sequence is CATSASMTGNYGYTF. The CDR3 DNA is TGTGCCACCAGTGCTTCTATGACAGGAAACTATGGCTACACCTTC.

This clonotype was observed many times. The chain employs TRBV7-2 and TRBJ2-7; weak D call: TRBD1 (5 bases). This CDR3 has 14 residues. The V gene's germline CDR1 is SGHTA and CDR2 FQGNSA. Between the trimmed V and J ends, which lost 2 bases and 2 bases, there was a span of 10 bases. The CDR3 loop is CASSLPAGTYEQYF. DNA of the CDR3: TGTGCCAGCAGCTTACCCGCAGGGACCTACGAGCAGTACTTC.

This chain joins TRBV20-1 and TRBJ1-2; D is unresolved. Germline CDR1 DFQATT, CDR2 SNEGSKA (reference sequence). Trimming shortened V by 4 bases and J by 1 base, and 16 bases separated the two germline ends. The CDR3 has 15 residues. CDR3 sequence: CSANLFTGNNYGYTF. CDR3 nucleotide sequence: TGCAGTGCTAACTTATTCACGGGGAATAACTATGGCTACACCTTC.

The chain couples TRBV4-1 to TRBJ2-7; 12 nucleotides align to TRBD2. Germline V CDR1 and CDR2: MGHRA, YSYEKL. After removal of 4 bases from V and 5 bases from J, the junction contained 12 bases not matched to a gene. The CDR3 has 17 residues. CDR3 region: CASSPIYGLAGRDEQYF. CDR3 nucleotide sequence: TGCGCCAGCAGCCCTATTTATGGACTAGCGGGACGGGACGAGCAGTACTTC.

This clonotype was counted a few times. V usage is TRBV6-2 or TRBV6-3 and J usage is TRBJ1-2; a possible D gene is TRBD1 (6 bases). Trimming pared 7 bases from V and 5 bases from J, leaving 17 bases between. CDR3 length equals 14 residues. CDR1 is MNHEY, CDR2 SVGEGT, per germline. The CDR3 DNA reads TGTGCCAGCACCATAAACGACAGGACTTATGGCTACACCTTC. Translation gives CASTINDRTYGYTF.

This clonotype was observed a handful of times. The chain has TRBV7-2 and TRBJ2-1; D may be TRBD1 (6 bases). This CDR3 is built from 15 residues. Germline CDR1 reads SGHTA; CDR2 reads FQGNSA. V was trimmed by 5 bases and J by 5 bases, leaving 16 bases between them. CDR3 nucleotide sequence: TGTGCCAGCAGCGTGACAGGCGAGACGCACAATGAGCAGTTCTTC. Its translation: CASSVTGETHNEQFF.